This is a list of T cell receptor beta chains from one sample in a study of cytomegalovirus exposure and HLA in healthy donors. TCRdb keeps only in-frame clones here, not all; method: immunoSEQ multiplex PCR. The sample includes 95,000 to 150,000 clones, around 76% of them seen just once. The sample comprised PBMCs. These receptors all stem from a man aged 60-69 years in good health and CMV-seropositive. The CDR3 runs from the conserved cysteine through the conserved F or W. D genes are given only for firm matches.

CDR3aa: CASSRQLPTEAFF
CDR3nt: TGTGCCAGCAGTCGACAGTTGCCCACTGAAGCTTTCTTT
v_gene: TRBV27
j_gene: TRBJ1-1
d_gene: NA

CDR3aa: CASSEAGTYGYTF
CDR3nt: TGTGCCAGCAGTGAGGCAGGTACCTATGGCTACACCTTC
v_gene: TRBV2
j_gene: TRBJ1-2
d_gene: NA

CDR3aa: CAWTRDIRGYTF
CDR3nt: TGTGCCTGGACCCGGGACATCCGGGGCTACACCTTC
v_gene: TRBV30
j_gene: TRBJ1-2
d_gene: NA

CDR3aa: CASSPRGGSYEQYF
CDR3nt: TGTGCCAGCAGCCCCCGTGGAGGCTCCTACGAGCAGTACTTC
v_gene: TRBV9
j_gene: TRBJ2-7
d_gene: NA

CDR3aa: CASSLRSSGQPQHF
CDR3nt: TGTGCCAGCAGCTTGAGGTCATCAGGTCAGCCTCAGCATTTT
v_gene: TRBV5-6
j_gene: TRBJ1-5
d_gene: NA

CDR3aa: CASTLTGDGYTF
CDR3nt: TGTGCCAGCACCCTAACAGGGGATGGCTACACCTTC
v_gene: TRBV7-9
j_gene: TRBJ1-2
d_gene: TRBD1

CDR3aa: CASWGGASNEKLFF
CDR3nt: TGTGCCAGCTGGGGCGGGGCCAGTAATGAAAAACTGTTTTTT
v_gene: TRBV6-9
j_gene: TRBJ1-4
d_gene: NA

CDR3aa: CASSRTGAEYNEKLFF
CDR3nt: TGTGCCAGCAGCCGGACAGGGGCAGAGTATAATGAAAAACTGTTTTTT
v_gene: TRBV7-9
j_gene: TRBJ1-4
d_gene: TRBD1

CDR3aa: CATSSGQGGTGNTIYF
CDR3nt: TGTGCCACCAGCTCGGGACAGGGAGGGACTGGAAACACCATATATTTT
v_gene: TRBV15
j_gene: TRBJ1-3
d_gene: TRBD1

CDR3aa: CASSESYEQYF
CDR3nt: TGTGCCAGCAGCGAATCCTACGAGCAGTACTTC
v_gene: TRBV7-3
j_gene: TRBJ2-7
d_gene: NA

CDR3aa: CASSAAGSYEQYF
CDR3nt: TGTGCCAGCAGCGCCGCAGGGTCCTACGAGCAGTACTTC
v_gene: TRBV7-9
j_gene: TRBJ2-7
d_gene: NA

CDR3aa: CASSPRTGEETQYF
CDR3nt: TGTGCCAGCTCACCACGGACAGGGGAAGAGACCCAGTACTTC
v_gene: TRBV18
j_gene: TRBJ2-5
d_gene: TRBD1

CDR3aa: CASSPSDFSYNEQFF
CDR3nt: TGCGCCAGCAGCCCCTCGGACTTCTCCTACAATGAGCAGTTCTTC
v_gene: TRBV4-1
j_gene: TRBJ2-1
d_gene: NA

CDR3aa: CASSLLGLADYNEQFF
CDR3nt: TGTGCCAGCAGCTTGCTGGGTCTAGCGGACTACAATGAGCAGTTCTTC
v_gene: TRBV7-3
j_gene: TRBJ2-1
d_gene: TRBD2

CDR3aa: CASSEIRAPYGYTF
CDR3nt: TGCGCCAGCAGTGAGATCAGGGCCCCTTATGGCTACACCTTC
v_gene: TRBV10-2
j_gene: TRBJ1-2
d_gene: NA

CDR3aa: CASSLGLGGGGETQYF
CDR3nt: TGTGCCAGCAGCTTAGGGCTCGGGGGAGGGGGAGAGACCCAGTACTTC
v_gene: TRBV7-3
j_gene: TRBJ2-5
d_gene: NA

CDR3aa: CASSYQGGGNTIYF
CDR3nt: TGTGCCAGCAGTTACCAGGGGGGCGGAAACACCATATATTTT
v_gene: TRBV6-6
j_gene: TRBJ1-3
d_gene: TRBD1

CDR3aa: CATSRGAGSFYEQYF
CDR3nt: TGTGCCACCAGCAGAGGAGCGGGGAGCTTCTACGAGCAGTACTTC
v_gene: TRBV15
j_gene: TRBJ2-7
d_gene: TRBD2